A single sample is the source of the 16 T cell receptor beta chains below, sequenced in a study of a mutant IDH1 vaccine in newly diagnosed glioma. The antigens for these receptors are not known. Clones were read by immunoSEQ multiplex PCR, and TCRdb kept only the in-frame ones, dropping some. Found here are roughly 36,000 clones, roughly 88% of them singletons; the top ten hold 2% to 3%. Time point indicated: week 23, last vaccination. Vaccination used 300 ug of mutant IDH1 20-mer peptide per dose, with topical imiquimod. The starting material was PBMCs, obtained from a glioma patient whose treatment included an IDH1 peptide vaccine. These receptors were taken from a man aged 35 to 55 with glioma.

The genes are TRBV6-5 and TRBJ2-7; 8 nucleotides align to TRBD2. Trimming cost V 6 bases and J 0 bases; bases outside gene matches: 4. There are 14 residues in the CDR3. Germline CDR1 and CDR2: MNHEY and SVGAGI. The CDR3 protein is CASRKTSGSYEQYF. For the CDR3, the DNA is TGTGCCAGCAGAAAAACTAGCGGCTCCTACGAGCAGTACTTC.

This clone was recorded a few times. The V call is TRBV25-1, the J call TRBJ2-1; 14 bases match TRBD2. V lost 8 bases, J lost 2 bases, and 8 bases stayed unmatched. Germline values: CDR1 MGHDK, CDR2 SYGVNS. The CDR3 consists of 17 residues. The CDR3 loop is CASGGTSGRSTYNEQFF. CDR3 DNA sequence: TGTGCCAGCGGGGGGACTAGCGGGAGATCCACCTACAATGAGCAGTTCTTC.

This clone was observed once. The chain employs TRBV15 and TRBJ1-6; D perhaps matches TRBD1 (5 bases). Germline CDR1 and CDR2: LNHNV and YYDKDF (reference sequence). Trimming shortened V by 4 bases and J by 10 bases, and 14 bases separated the two germline ends. The CDR3 contains 14 residues. CDR3 in amino acids: CATSTGLQGSPLHF. CDR3 bases: TGTGCCACCAGCACAGGCCTCCAGGGCTCACCCCTCCACTTT.

V is TRBV4-3 and J is TRBJ1-6; D may be TRBD1 (5 bases). V lost 0 bases to trimming and J lost 6 bases, with 12 bases between them. Per germline, CDR1 LGHNA and CDR2 YSLEER. The CDR3 runs to 16 residues. CDR3 residues: CASSQDWTRFNSPLHF. The CDR3 nucleotides are TGCGCCAGCAGCCAAGACTGGACACGGTTTAATTCACCCCTCCACTTT.

The CDR3 spells CASRVGRGSYEQYF. DNA of the CDR3: TGTGCCAGCCGAGTAGGTAGGGGGTCCTACGAGCAGTACTTC. The J gene is TRBJ2-7, the V gene TRBV27, with D perhaps matching TRBD1 (6 bases). Germline V gene sequence: CDR1 MNHEY, CDR2 SMNVEV (reference sequence). The CDR3 contains 14 residues. The germline V and J ends were trimmed by 8 bases and 1 base, with 15 bases remaining between them.

The gene calls are TRBV9 and TRBJ1-5, with a weak D call TRBD1 (5 bases). Between the trimmed V and J ends, which lost 3 bases and 3 bases, there was a span of 10 bases. CDR1 SGDLS and CDR2 YYNGEE come from the germline V gene. The CDR3 runs to 14 residues. Here the CDR3 reads CASSAGSLNQPQHF. The CDR3 DNA sequence: TGTGCCAGCAGCGCAGGGTCCCTCAATCAGCCCCAGCATTTT.

This chain joins TRBV5-1 and TRBJ1-4; possibly TRBD1 for D (5 bases). The CDR3 is 17 amino acids. CDR1 and CDR2 (germline): SGHRS, YFSETQ. Trimming took off 3 bases at V and 5 bases at J, with 20 bases between the two ends. This CDR3 is CASSSLGQPGLNEKLFF. In DNA, the CDR3 is TGCGCCAGCAGCTCCTTGGGGCAACCGGGGCTAAATGAAAAACTGTTTTTT.

The chain links TRBV11-2 to TRBJ2-5; no clear D gene. Trimming removed 2 bases at V and 0 bases at J, with 4 bases between. The CDR3 is 13 amino acids. In germline, CDR1 is SGHAT, CDR2 FQNNGV. The CDR3, as DNA: TGTGCCAGCAGCTTAAGTAACCAAGAGACCCAGTACTTC. Its protein is CASSLSNQETQYF.

The chain recombines TRBV30 with TRBJ2-3; 8 bases agree with TRBD2. Germline V CDR1 and CDR2: GTSNPN, SVGIG (reference sequence). There are 14 residues in the CDR3. The V and J ends lost 8 bases and 1 base, in that order; junction bases with no gene match: 8. The CDR3 DNA reads TGTGCCCGCCGAAGAGCGGGGGGCACAGATACGCAGTATTTT. It specifies CARRRAGGTDTQYF.

The rearrangement links TRBV4-3 to TRBJ2-3; 7 bases match TRBD2. The CDR3 consists of 17 residues. Losses at the gene ends were 5 bases for V and 2 bases for J; bases not matched to a gene: 13. Germline V gene sequence: CDR1 LGHNA, CDR2 YSLEER. CDR3 protein: CASSKVWRLADTDTQYF. The CDR3 DNA reads TGCGCCAGCAGCAAAGTCTGGCGGCTAGCGGACACAGATACGCAGTATTTT.

The rearrangement links TRBV4-2 to TRBJ2-1; 9 nucleotides match TRBD2. The CDR3 length is 16 residues. CDR1 and CDR2 (germline): LGHNA, YNFKEQ. V was clipped by 4 bases and J by 0 bases; unmatched bases: 4. The CDR3 sequence is CASSPSGVSSYNEQFF. CDR3 DNA: TGTGCCAGCAGCCCTAGCGGGGTCAGCTCCTACAATGAGCAGTTCTTC.

This chain uses TRBV2 with TRBJ1-2; D perhaps matches TRBD1 (6 bases). Germline V gives CDR1 SNHLY, CDR2 FYNNEI. Between the trimmed V and J ends, which lost 11 bases and 4 bases, there was a span of 11 bases. The CDR3 runs to 11 residues. The CDR3 is CAARDTYGYTF. CDR3 in DNA: TGTGCCGCTCGGGACACCTATGGCTACACCTTC.

The rearrangement joins TRBV7-3 to TRBJ1-1; no clear D gene. CDR3 length equals 20 residues. The germline CDR1 and CDR2 sequences are SGHTA and FQGTGA. Trimming removed 2 bases from V and 1 base from J, with 26 bases in between. CDR3 in amino acids: CASSLWSVSETLTSNTEAFF. In DNA, the CDR3 is TGTGCCAGCAGCTTATGGAGTGTGTCAGAAACCTTGACTTCGAACACTGAAGCTTTCTTT.

The chain couples TRBV19 to TRBJ1-1, with unresolved D. Germline V CDR1 and CDR2: LNHDA, SQIVND (reference sequence). The CDR3 sequence is 14 residues long. Trimming removed 0 bases at V and 4 bases at J, with 9 bases between. DNA of the CDR3: TGTGCCAGTAGTATAGATAGAGTGACCACTGAAGCTTTCTTT. Translation gives CASSIDRVTTEAFF.

The chain links TRBV25-1 to TRBJ1-1; no definite D call. The CDR3 extends over 16 amino acids. CDR1 is MGHDK, CDR2 SYGVNS, per germline. V was trimmed by 6 bases and J by 1 base, leaving 18 bases between them. The CDR3 region has the DNA TGTGCCAGCAGGAAACGGGAGGGCGGTAGGAACACTGAAGCTTTCTTT. It yields the protein CASRKREGGRNTEAFF. Filled out from reference TRBV25-1 and TRBJ1-1, the complete variable domain reads EADIYQTPRYLVIGTGKKITLECSQTMGHDKMYWYQQDPGMELHLIHYSYGVNSTEKGDLSSESTVSRIRTEHFPLTLESARPSHTSQYLCASRKREGGRNTEAFFGQGTRLTVV.

The V call is TRBV28, the J call TRBJ2-1; the D gene could be TRBD1 or TRBD2 (7 bases each). Trimming stripped 4 bases from V and 7 bases from J, with 17 bases between. The germline V gene encodes CDR1 MDHEN and CDR2 SYDVKM. The CDR3 sequence is 15 residues long. In DNA form, the CDR3 reads TGTGCCAGCAGTTCACAGGGGAGGGGATATAATGAGCAGTTCTTC. As protein: CASSSQGRGYNEQFF.